The TCR beta chain described here comes from a study of T cell responses to AZD1222 COVID-19 vaccine. Sequencing used immunoSEQ multiplex PCR; TCRdb keeps in-frame clones, though not all of them. The sample yields 140,000 to 150,000 clones, approximately 85% seen once. This clone counts as medium-sized. The source material was peripheral blood, sampled on day 0 of MenACWY control vaccination. This receptor was identified in an adult in good health.

CDR3 nucleotides: TGTGCCAGCAGTTTCTCAGTCTTCTACGAGCAGTACTTC. Encoded protein: CASSFSVFYEQYF. The J gene is TRBJ2-7, the V gene TRBV27; D ambiguous. Germline loops: CDR1 MNHEY, CDR2 SMNVEV (reference sequence). The ends were cut back, 3 bases at V and 3 bases at J, with 9 bases in the middle. This CDR3 is 13 amino acids long.